The present T cell receptor (beta chain) was sequenced within a study of PD-1 blockade in classical Hodgkin lymphoma (dated by TCRdb to the early 2020s). General notes on the study: Nivolumab dosing was 3 mg/kg intravenously every 2 weeks, continuing until either disease progression or unacceptable toxicity. The study used CyTOF and TCR beta sequencing to define a peripheral blood immune signature of response to PD-1 blockade in classical Hodgkin lymphoma.

Genomic DNA was extracted with the Qiagen DNeasy kit from unsorted PBMCs and from negatively selected CD4+ and CD8+ fractions. Amplification of TCR beta CDR3 regions was done by immunoSEQ multiplex PCR with primers that anneal to V and J segments. Amplification bias was minimized using a synthetic immune receptor repertoire, and residual bias was removed computationally after sequencing. As for how the authors treated the data: Repertoire diversity was quantified as the Shannon entropy index using custom Python scripts. The unsorted, CD4+ and CD8+ repertoires were each analyzed separately, with the exception of combined analyses, where CD4+ and CD8+ sequences were merged in silico. Clonal expansion was defined as a frequency increase of at least 2-fold after treatment compared with C1D1, and clones undetected at baseline were assigned a pseudocount of 0.5. Singleton clones were defined as clones with 0 or 1 copy at C1D1, and non-singleton clones were defined as clones with 2 or more copies. Clones expanded in unsorted samples were assigned a CD4+, CD8+ or unknown annotation through matching of protein sequences in sorted samples from the same patient. Wilcoxon tests on paired samples were used to test changes in diversity from C1D1 to C4D1. Entries here come from immuneACCESS through TCRdb and include only in-frame sequences with V and J called. Some clones fail to appear in such tables; in the studies checked, an unresolved V gene covers under half of the shortfall, and the cause of the remainder is unknown. V and J calls and clone size follow that table, whereas D and trimming were derived from the DNA. The sample has approximately 60,000 clones on record, 90% of them singletons. The top ten hold approximately 9.7% of the sample.

In the case of this clone: Its antigen has not been determined. One junction end does not reproduce the germline sequence, and a read error may be involved.

The time point label, as the study defines it: cycle 1 day 1 (C1D1), immediately before nivolumab initiation. Relapse after autologous stem cell transplantation had occurred in all trial patients, and cohorts A, B and C were distinguished by prior brentuximab vedotin exposure. The trial cohort included some 53 patients with relapsed/refractory classical Hodgkin lymphoma, and each patient had a best overall response of complete response, partial response or progressive disease. Trial patients were treated with single-agent nivolumab in the multi-cohort phase II CheckMate 205 trial. An independent review committee assessed best overall response by applying the 2007 International Working Group response criteria. PBMCs from the trial were collected at three points: immediately before nivolumab initiation (C1D1), and during therapy at cycle 2 day 1 and cycle 4 day 1. Peripheral blood was collected in 8 mL Vacutainer Cell Preparation Tubes, from which PBMCs were isolated by centrifugation and then cryopreserved.

Study-level results and caveats: Newly diagnosed patients were reported to have lower baseline TCR diversity than healthy donors, and relapsed/refractory patients were reported to have lower baseline TCR diversity still. Lower diversity was observed in patients in whom nivolumab was started less than 1 year after ASCT, and these patients were excluded from later analyses so that confounding by immune reconstitution would be avoided. Only a single clinical trial cohort was studied, and what caused the repertoire differences, possibly disease activity or prior therapy, remained undefined. Trial patients with a complete response had baseline diversity similar to that of newly diagnosed patients, while partial responders and progressors had significantly lower diversity. By C4D1, a significant rise was seen in CD4+ TCR diversity but not in CD8+ TCR diversity (p=0.0027 vs p=0.16), and the rise was most apparent among complete responders (p=0.02).

Taken from cysteine to phenylalanine, the CDR3 has 15 residues. Of all the DNA, just the CDR3 is kept, 45 bases in frame from base 1. CDR1 MNHEY and CDR2 SMNVEV were looked up in the germline V gene (reference sequence). In this chain, TRBV27 is recombined with TRBJ2-2; a weak D assignment points to TRBD2 (5 bases agree). Sequenced material: peripheral blood mononuclear cells (PBMCs), taken at baseline. The TCR was taken from a human donor with classical Hodgkin lymphoma. The CDR3 corresponds to CAGSSSSWTTGELFF. The nucleotides read TGTGCCGGCAGTTCTAGCTCGTGGACCACCGGGGAGCTGTTTTTT.